This record looks at one TCR beta chain sequence and its context. A much larger clone differs from this one at a single base, so this may be a read error. The data are from a study of tumor-infiltrating lymphocytes in primary liver carcinoma. cDNA specific to TCR beta was made from about 550 ng of total RNA, with a constant-region primer employed for priming. ARM-PCR, slightly modified, supplied the TCR beta libraries through three nested multiplex PCR rounds. With TRBV1-TRBV30 forward primers and a C-beta reverse primer, the first two PCR rounds were run for around 10 cycles each. Using its own MiXCR run on the multiplex PCR reads, TCRdb lists one record per CDR3 protein. The data hold 90,000 to 150,000 distinct CDR3 sequences, with roughly 75% observed a single time. The CDR3 covers 13 residues. Germline assignment: CDR1 SEHNR and CDR2 FQNEAQ (reference sequence). From unsorted bulk tissue weighing roughly 19-34 mg, DNA and RNA were co-extracted.

The chain combines TRBV7-9 with TRBJ1-1; 7 bases align to TRBD1. The source material was tumor-adjacent normal liver tissue. The clonotype comes from an older woman with primary liver carcinoma and hepatitis B virus infection. CDR3 protein: CANSKGQGAEAFF. The CDR3 bases are TGTGCCAACAGCAAAGGGCAGGGGGCTGAAGCTTTCTTT.